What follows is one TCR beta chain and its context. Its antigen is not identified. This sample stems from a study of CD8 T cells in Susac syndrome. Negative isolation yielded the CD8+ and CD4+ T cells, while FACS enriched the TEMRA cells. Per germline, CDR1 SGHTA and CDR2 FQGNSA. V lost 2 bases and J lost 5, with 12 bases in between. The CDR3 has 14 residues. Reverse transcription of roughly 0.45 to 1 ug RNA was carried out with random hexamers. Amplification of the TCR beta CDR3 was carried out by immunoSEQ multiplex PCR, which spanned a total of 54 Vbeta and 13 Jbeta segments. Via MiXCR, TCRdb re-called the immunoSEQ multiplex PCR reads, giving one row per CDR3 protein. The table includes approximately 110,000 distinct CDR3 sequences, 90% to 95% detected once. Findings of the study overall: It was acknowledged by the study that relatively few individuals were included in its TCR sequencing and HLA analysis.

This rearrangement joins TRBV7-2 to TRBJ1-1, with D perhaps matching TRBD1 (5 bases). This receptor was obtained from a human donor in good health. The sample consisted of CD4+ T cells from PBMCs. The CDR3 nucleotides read TGTGCCAGCAGCTTACAAGGGGTGGGGACTGAAGCTTTCTTT. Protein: CASSLQGVGTEAFF.